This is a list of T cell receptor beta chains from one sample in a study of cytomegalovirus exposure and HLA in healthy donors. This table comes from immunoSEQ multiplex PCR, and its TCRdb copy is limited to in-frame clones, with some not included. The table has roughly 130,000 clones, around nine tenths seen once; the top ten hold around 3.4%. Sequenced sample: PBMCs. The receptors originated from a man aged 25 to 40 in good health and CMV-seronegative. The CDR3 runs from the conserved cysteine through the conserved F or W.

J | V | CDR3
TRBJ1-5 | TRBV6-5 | CASSYFWGQPQHF
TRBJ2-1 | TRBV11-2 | CASSLGRVYEQFF
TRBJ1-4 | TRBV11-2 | CASSLARTGVNEKLFF
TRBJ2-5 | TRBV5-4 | CASSTGDRQETQYF
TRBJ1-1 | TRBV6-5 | CASSYEGGSEAFF
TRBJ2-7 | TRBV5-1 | CASSLTRTASYEQYF
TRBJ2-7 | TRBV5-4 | CASSLDYGYEQYF
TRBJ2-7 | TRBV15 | CATSRPPTGIHEQYF
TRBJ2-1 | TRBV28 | CASESTGEVYNEQFF
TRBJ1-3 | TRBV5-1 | CASSSGIPGNTIYF
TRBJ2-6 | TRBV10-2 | CASSEMRFGTGDSRGANVLTF
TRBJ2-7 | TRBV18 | CASSPSGSPDKQYF
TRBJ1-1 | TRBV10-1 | CASSEDRINTEAFF
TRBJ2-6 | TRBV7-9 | CASRTGGTGANVLTF
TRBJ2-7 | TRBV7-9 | CASSLREYYEQYF
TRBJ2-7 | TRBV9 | CASSVGRGDTGPTYEQYF
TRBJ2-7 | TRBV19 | CASSIEGRTGAYEQYF
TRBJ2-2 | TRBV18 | CASSPPNRGSLGAGELFF
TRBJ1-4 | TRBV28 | CASSLPQGNEKLFF
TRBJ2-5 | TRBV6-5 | CASSYGRKQETQYF
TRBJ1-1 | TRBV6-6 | CASTRDGNTEAFF
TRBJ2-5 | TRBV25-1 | CASTPNRGLAGQETQYF
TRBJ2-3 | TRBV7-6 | CASSPRVAGGPTDTQYF
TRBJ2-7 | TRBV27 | CASKTGGYEQYF
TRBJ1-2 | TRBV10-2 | CASTKQGSYGYTF
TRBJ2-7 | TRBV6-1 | CASSELDEQYF
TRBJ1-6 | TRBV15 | CATSRDGTGGSPLHF
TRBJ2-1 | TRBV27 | CASRLRLNYNEQFF
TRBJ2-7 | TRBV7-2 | CASSLSMAYSRTEIYEQYF
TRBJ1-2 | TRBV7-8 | CASSPLLGVGGYTF
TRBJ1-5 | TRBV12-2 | CASRFSDRPQPQHF
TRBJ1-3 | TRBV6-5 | CASSLAAFSGNTIYF
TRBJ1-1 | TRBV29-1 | CSVEAGTGGRTEAFF
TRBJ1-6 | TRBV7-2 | CASSLGASSYNSPLHF
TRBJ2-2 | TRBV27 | CASTPGGRVGTGELFF
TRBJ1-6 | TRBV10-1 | CAPRASKPYSPLHF
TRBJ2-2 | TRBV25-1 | CASSEDQVVGELFF
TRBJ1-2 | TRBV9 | CASSPRTGWIDGYTF
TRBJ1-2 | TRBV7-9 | CASSWASAGIIYGYTF
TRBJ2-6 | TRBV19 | CASSLPGAGANVLTF
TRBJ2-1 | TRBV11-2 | CATLAGIDEQFF
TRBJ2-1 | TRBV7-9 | CASEKGYEQFF
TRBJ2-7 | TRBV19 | CASSITTRGDEQYF
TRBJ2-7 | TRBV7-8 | CASSPSDRAYEQYF
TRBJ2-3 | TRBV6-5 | CASSNGQGASDTQYF
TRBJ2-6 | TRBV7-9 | CASELGSSGANVLTF
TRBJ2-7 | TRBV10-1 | CATSDRVRYEQYF
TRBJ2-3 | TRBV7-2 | CATSLWGGLSDTQYF
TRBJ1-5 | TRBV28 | CASRSHYTGYQPQHF
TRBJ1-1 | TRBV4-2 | CASSQDPAQPNTEAFF
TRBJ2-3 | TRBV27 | CASSPRADTQYF
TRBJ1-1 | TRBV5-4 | CASDSGGVGHGSTEAFF
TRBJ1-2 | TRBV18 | CASSPRGQGGFRGYTF
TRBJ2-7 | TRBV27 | CASSFGTGGNEQYF
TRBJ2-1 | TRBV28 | CASSLDSYNEQFF
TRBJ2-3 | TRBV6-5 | CASSPGDRVADTQYF
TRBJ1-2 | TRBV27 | CASSPHSSTGANYGYTF
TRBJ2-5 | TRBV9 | CASSVARGPETQYF